The 30 T cell receptor beta chains listed next were all sequenced from one sample in a study of T cell repertoires in cytomegalovirus infection. One entry per CDR3 protein, called by TCRdb with MiXCR from the reads. Among approximately 500,000 distinct CDR3 sequences, approximately 15% were seen once, and the ten largest hold roughly a quarter. Sequenced: CD8+ T cells from PBMCs. The receptor source for this set is a human donor in good health (CMV status not recorded). Some clones in this sample may be carry-over from other donors' samples.

This clonotype was seen at least ten times. The gene calls are TRBV7-9 and TRBJ2-5; D not certain. Germline loops: CDR1 SEHNR, CDR2 FQNEAQ (reference sequence). This CDR3 comprises 13 residues. V lost 1 base and J lost 3, with 6 bases in between. The CDR3 protein is CASSLVEKETQYF. As DNA, the CDR3 is TGTGCCAGCAGCTTAGTTGAGAAAGAGACCCAGTACTTC.

V gene TRBV24-1 combines with J gene TRBJ1-3; 8 positions match TRBD1. The CDR3 runs 19 residues. Germline lookup yields CDR1 KGHDR and CDR2 SFDVKD. V lost 0 bases, J lost 3 bases, and 12 bases stayed unmatched. Here the CDR3 reads CATSDLLRGPALRGNTIYF. CDR3 bases: TGTGCCACCAGTGATTTGCTCAGGGGGCCTGCTTTACGTGGAAACACCATATATTTT.

This clonotype was seen at least ten times. The gene calls are TRBV6-6 and TRBJ1-5, with TRBD1 as a possible D gene (6 bases). The CDR3 has 14 amino acids. Germline CDR1 MNHNY, CDR2 SVGAGI (reference sequence). With 4 bases removed from V and 6 bases from J, the gap between germline ends came to 13 bases. DNA of the CDR3: TGTGCCAGCAGTTCAGGGGAGAGACGTCAGCCCCAGCATTTT. Protein sequence: CASSSGERRQPQHF.

This clonotype came up many times. The chain uses TRBV7-9 and TRBJ2-7, with D possibly being TRBD2 (5 bases). This CDR3 has 13 residues. Trimming took 2 bases from V and 6 from J, leaving 11 bases between them. Germline V gene lookup returns CDR1 SEHNR and CDR2 FQNEAQ (reference sequence). CDR3 bases: TGTGCCAGCAGCTTACCGGGAACCCCCGAGCAGTACTTC. Protein product: CASSLPGTPEQYF.

About this clonotype: A much larger clone differs by one base, so this may be a read error. The CDR3 carries no conserved terminal phenylalanine or tryptophan, so it likely arises from a read error. V is TRBV4-1 and J is TRBJ1-2, with 9 bases fitting TRBD1. This CDR3 region has 13 residues. Germline trimming cut 4 bases from V and 6 bases from J; bases unmatched to any gene: 3. The germline V gene has CDR1 MGHRA and CDR2 YSYEKL. The CDR3 is CASSPGTGHGYTL. The CDR3 DNA reads as TGCGCCAGCAGCCCTGGGACAGGGCATGGCTACACCTTA.

The rearrangement joins TRBV5-6 to TRBJ1-1, with no clear D. The V gene lost 4 bases and the J gene lost 0 bases, with 7 bases spanning the gap. Germline CDR1 is SGHDT and CDR2 is YYEEEE. The CDR3 runs 13 residues. CDR3 bases: TGTGCCAGCAGCAATCACATGAACACTGAAGCTTTCTTT. Protein: CASSNHMNTEAFF.

The chain has TRBV15 and TRBJ2-7; TRBD1 agrees at 8 bases. Trimming cost V 1 base and J 0 bases; bases outside gene matches: 11. Germline assignment: CDR1 LNHNV and CDR2 YYDKDF (reference sequence). The CDR3 loop spans 18 amino acids. CDR3 DNA: TGTGCCACCAGCAGAGGACCTCCGACAGGGGAATTCTCCTACGAGCAGTACTTC. This encodes CATSRGPPTGEFSYEQYF. Together with reference TRBV15 and TRBJ2-7, the CDR3 gives the full variable domain: DAMVIQNPRYQVTQFGKPVTLSCSQTLNHNVMYWYQQKSSQAPKLLFHYYDKDFNNEADTPDNFQSRRPNTSFCFLDIRSPGLGDTAMYLCATSRGPPTGEFSYEQYFGPGTRLTVT.

A few counts support this clonotype. The chain carries TRBV4-2 and TRBJ2-7, with 10 bases aligning to TRBD2. Per germline, CDR1 LGHNA and CDR2 YNFKEQ. Germline trimming cut 0 bases from V and 7 bases from J; bases unmatched to any gene: 12. The CDR3 is 17 amino acids. The CDR3 region is CASSQEAGGDAYMEQYF. The CDR3 coding sequence is TGTGCCAGCAGCCAAGAAGCGGGAGGGGATGCTTACATGGAGCAGTACTTC.

This clonotype showed up just a few times. This rearrangement joins TRBV27 to TRBJ2-3; D gene ambiguous. V lost 3 bases to trimming and J lost 2 bases, with 18 bases between them. Looked up from germline, CDR1 is MNHEY and CDR2 is SMNVEV (reference sequence). The CDR3 is 17 amino acids. The CDR3 coding sequence is TGTGCCAGCAGTTTGGGTGCTACCCGAACATACACAGATACGCAGTATTTT. Translation gives CASSLGATRTYTDTQYF.

The table lists this clonotype with a count of one. The V call is TRBV25-1, the J call TRBJ2-3; D could derive from TRBD1 or TRBD2 (5 bases each). This CDR3 has 15 residues. V lost 2 bases and J 4 bases, leaving 13 bases between the germline ends. Germline V gives CDR1 MGHDK, CDR2 SYGVNS. This CDR3 is CASSEGLAGSDTQYF. The CDR3 bases are TGTGCCAGCAGTGAAGGTCTAGCAGGGTCAGATACGCAGTATTTT.

In its sample, this clonotype was seen a few times. The J gene is TRBJ1-1, the V gene TRBV18; D perhaps matches TRBD1 (5 bases). V dropped 2 bases and J dropped 3 bases, with 10 bases sitting between them. Germline V gives CDR1 KGHSH, CDR2 LQKENI. The CDR3 has 14 amino acids. CDR3 sequence reads: CASSPGDVYTEAFF. CDR3 DNA: TGTGCCAGCTCACCAGGGGACGTGTACACTGAAGCTTTCTTT.

This clonotype occurred many times. The V call is TRBV7-2, the J call TRBJ2-5; weak D call: TRBD2 (6 bases). V lost 3 bases and J 3 bases, leaving 14 bases between the germline ends. This CDR3 has 15 residues. Germline V gene sequence: CDR1 SGHTA, CDR2 FQGNSA. The CDR3 DNA reads TGTGCCAGCAGCTTGGGAGGAGACGGGGAAGAGACCCAGTACTTC. Translated, it gives CASSLGGDGEETQYF.

This clonotype was recorded many times. The chain has TRBV6-1 and TRBJ1-1, with a tentative D call TRBD1 (6 bases). The CDR3 spans 14 residues. V was shortened by 3 bases and J by 0 bases, with 8 bases between the two germline ends. Per germline, CDR1 MNHNS and CDR2 SASEGT. The CDR3 sequence is CASSEDSMNTEAFF. In nucleotides, the CDR3 is TGTGCCAGCAGTGAGGACAGTATGAACACTGAAGCTTTCTTT.

This clonotype was recorded a few times. V usage is TRBV10-2 and J usage is TRBJ2-5, with D possibly TRBD2 on 6 matching bases. The CDR3 extends over 15 amino acids. V was trimmed by 2 bases and J by 4 bases, leaving 14 bases between them. The germline gives CDR1 WSHSY, CDR2 SAAADI. CDR3 DNA: TGCGCCAGCAGTGAGGGGGGGAGAAGCCGAGAGACCCAGTACTTC. Translated, it gives CASSEGGRSRETQYF.

V gene TRBV12-5 combines with J gene TRBJ1-3; a possible D gene is TRBD1 (6 bases). Germline CDR1 LGHNT, CDR2 FRNRAP. Trimming removed 9 bases at V and 6 bases at J, with 15 bases between. CDR3 size: 13 residues. CDR3 in DNA: TGTGCTAGCGGGCGGACAGCCGAAAACACCATATATTTT. Protein: CASGRTAENTIYF.

This clonotype was seen a handful of times. One end of the junction varies from germline; a read error may be responsible. The chain combines TRBV5-4 with TRBJ1-2; the D gene is possibly TRBD1 (5 bases). The CDR3 has 15 residues. Germline-derived CDR1 and CDR2 are SGHNT and YYREEE (reference sequence). The DNA for the CDR3 is TGTGCCAGCAGCTCGGGTTTGGGACTTCTCTATGTCTACACCTTC. Its protein product is CASSSGLGLLYVYTF.

This clonotype showed up many times. The chain links TRBV7-9 to TRBJ1-1; TRBD1 is a possible D gene (6 bases). The ends were cut back, 4 bases at V and 4 bases at J, with 13 bases in the middle. CDR1 and CDR2 from the germline V gene are SEHNR and FQNEAQ (reference sequence). There are 14 residues in the CDR3. The CDR3 sequence: CASSSPDRTTEAFF. The CDR3 DNA is TGTGCCAGCAGCTCCCCCGACAGGACCACTGAAGCTTTCTTT.

This clonotype was detected a few times. The gene calls are TRBV5-6 and TRBJ1-1; TRBD1 might be the D (6 bases). CDR1 and CDR2 from the germline V gene are SGHDT and YYEEEE. Trimming took off 4 bases at V and 1 base at J, with 14 bases between the two ends. This CDR3 is 15 amino acids long. CDR3 residues: CASSPFQGRNTEAFF. The CDR3 DNA sequence: TGTGCCAGCAGCCCGTTTCAGGGGAGGAACACTGAAGCTTTCTTT.

This clonotype has a handful of counts. The chain employs TRBV2 and TRBJ1-3; maybe TRBD1 (5 bases). The CDR3 has 13 residues. Germline CDR1 is SNHLY and CDR2 is FYNNEI. Trimming removed 2 bases at V and 8 bases at J, with 10 bases between. Here the CDR3 reads CASSETSRDTIYF. The CDR3 DNA is TGTGCCAGCAGTGAAACCTCCAGGGACACCATATATTTT.

About this clonotype: Mismatch with germline at one junction end may stem from a read error. The chain uses TRBV4-1 and TRBJ2-1, with no clear D. The CDR3 runs to 11 residues. Germline CDR1 MGHRA, CDR2 YSYEKL. CDR3 sequence reads: CANSLLSEQFF. In DNA, the CDR3 is TGCGCCAACAGCCTACTGAGCGAGCAGTTCTTC.

About this clonotype: A much larger clone sits a single nucleotide away, making a read error possible. J is TRBJ1-1 and V is TRBV11-2; perhaps TRBD1 as D (5 bases). Germline-derived CDR1 and CDR2 are SGHAT and FQNNGV. CDR3 length equals 15 residues. The CDR3, as DNA: TGTGCCAGCAGCGCGGCGGACACGTCGAACACTGAAGCTTTATTT. Amino acid sequence: CASSAADTSNTEALF.

This clonotype rates as medium-sized. V and J are TRBV6-4 and TRBJ2-1; the D gene is possibly TRBD2 (6 bases). Germline-derived CDR1 and CDR2 are MRHNA and SNTAGT. V lost 5 bases to trimming and J lost 5 bases, with 16 bases between them. The CDR3 extends over 15 amino acids. DNA for the CDR3: TGTGCCAGCAGTTACAACTCCGGGAGCAACAATGAGCAGTTCTTC. This sequence encodes CASSYNSGSNNEQFF.

Many counts were recorded for this clonotype. The gene calls are TRBV2 and TRBJ2-1; possibly TRBD2 for D (6 bases). The CDR3 is 13 amino acids. Germline V gene data show CDR1 as SNHLY and CDR2 as FYNNEI. Trimming took 6 bases from V and 4 from J, leaving 10 bases between them. CDR3 amino acids: CASRRGLYNEQFF. CDR3 sequence (DNA): TGTGCCAGCAGGAGGGGACTTTACAATGAGCAGTTCTTC.

This clonotype has at least ten counts. The genes are TRBV6-1 and TRBJ1-1; D perhaps matches TRBD1 (6 bases). Germline loops: CDR1 MNHNS, CDR2 SASEGT. The V gene lost 8 bases and the J gene lost 6 bases, with 16 bases spanning the gap. The CDR3 runs to 13 residues. This chain's CDR3 is CASYPGEGPEAFF. CDR3 DNA: TGTGCCAGCTATCCAGGGGAGGGACCTGAAGCTTTCTTT.

This clonotype was seen a few times. The V call is TRBV5-1, the J call TRBJ1-5, with TRBD1 as a possible D gene (5 bases). With 4 bases removed from V and 9 bases from J, the gap between germline ends came to 14 bases. CDR1 and CDR2 from the germline V gene are SGHRS and YFSETQ. The CDR3 consists of 13 residues. The CDR3 loop reads CASSLDPGGPQHF. As DNA, the CDR3 is TGCGCCAGCAGCCTGGACCCCGGGGGGCCCCAGCATTTT.

This clonotype was seen repeatedly, ten times or more. The chain employs TRBV7-6 and TRBJ2-3, with 8 bases that match TRBD1. Germline V gene data show CDR1 as SGHVS and CDR2 as FNYEAQ. The CDR3 contains 17 residues. Trimming at V came to 3 bases and at J to 7 bases, leaving 15 bases not matched to a gene. CDR3 loop: CASSFPSGDRTSHTQYF. The CDR3 nucleotides read TGTGCCAGCAGCTTCCCCTCAGGGGACAGGACCAGTCATACGCAGTATTTT.

This clonotype was recorded many times. V gene TRBV7-9 combines with J gene TRBJ2-5, with TRBD2 identical over 8 bases. The CDR3 runs 16 residues. The V and J ends lost 4 bases and 2 bases, in that order; junction bases with no gene match: 9. The V gene's germline CDR1 is SEHNR and CDR2 FQNEAQ (reference sequence). CDR3 sequence: CASSYPGRARQETQYF. The DNA of the CDR3 is TGTGCCAGCAGCTACCCCGGGAGGGCCAGACAAGAGACCCAGTACTTC.

This clonotype came up many times. The gene calls are TRBV28 and TRBJ2-3; D is possibly TRBD2 (5 bases). CDR1 is MDHEN, CDR2 SYDVKM, per germline. This CDR3 is 20 amino acids long. V shed 5 bases and J shed 2 bases, with 29 bases lying between them. The CDR3 loop reads CASSPDFSVILSPSTDTQYF. CDR3 sequence (DNA): TGTGCCAGCAGTCCCGATTTTAGCGTCATCCTATCCCCATCCACAGATACGCAGTATTTT.

The rearrangement uses TRBV30 and TRBJ1-5; 7 bases are a match to TRBD1. V shed 1 base and J 0 bases; nucleotides not matched to a gene: 9. This CDR3 region has 17 residues. The V gene's germline CDR1 is GTSNPN and CDR2 SVGIG (reference sequence). The CDR3 bases are TGTGCCTGGAGTGGGGGGGACAGATTTCATAGCAATCAGCCCCAGCATTTT. It codes for CAWSGGDRFHSNQPQHF.

This clonotype was seen at least ten times. The chain combines TRBV25-1 with TRBJ2-7, with D unclear. V was pared by 2 bases and J by 0 bases, with 11 bases between. Germline CDR1 MGHDK, CDR2 SYGVNS. The CDR3 covers 15 residues. CDR3 loop: CASSETTAASYEQYF. The CDR3 DNA reads as TGTGCCAGCAGTGAAACGACGGCGGCCTCCTACGAGCAGTACTTC.